These T cell receptor beta chains were read from a single sample in a study of blood T cell repertoires in COVID-19. The table came from immunoSEQ multiplex PCR; TCRdb's copy has only in-frame clones and leaves some out. Found here are more than 150,000 clones, just over 85% of them singletons; the top ten hold about 7%. The material sequenced was peripheral blood. All receptors come from a man aged 45-65 years with active or convalescent COVID-19. The CDR3 runs from the conserved cysteine through the conserved F or W. The order of the fields is D gene, J gene, V gene, clone size, CDR3 protein, CDR3 DNA. The D gene is left open where the match is weak. Some rows mark clone size as missing; the rest say once, few, many or name a class of expanded clone.

TRBD1,TRBJ2-5,TRBV5-1,once,CASSSGGPRETQYF,TGCGCCAGCAGCTCAGGGGGACCGAGGGAGACCCAGTACTTC
TRBD1,TRBJ1-1,TRBV5-5,-,CASSPGQGNTEAFF,TGTGCCAGCAGCCCCGGACAGGGGAACACTGAAGCTTTCTTT
TRBD2,TRBJ2-5,TRBV5-4,-,CASSSRVAGGRETQYF,TGTGCCAGCAGCTCCAGGGTAGCGGGGGGCCGGGAGACCCAGTACTTC
-,TRBJ1-2,TRBV6-6,-,CASSQGLVLYGYTF,TGTGCCAGCTCACAGGGCCTAGTACTCTATGGCTACACCTTC
-,TRBJ1-4,TRBV7-2,-,CASSPSYRSTNEKLFF,TGTGCCAGCAGCCCGTCCTACAGATCAACTAATGAAAAACTGTTTTTT
-,TRBJ2-2,TRBV11-2,-,CASSFMVAQNTGELFF,TGTGCCAGCAGCTTTATGGTAGCCCAGAACACCGGGGAGCTGTTTTTT
TRBD2,TRBJ2-1,TRBV18,-,CASSPRWGAASGLLSDEQFF,TGTGCCAGCTCACCGCGATGGGGCGCGGCTAGCGGGCTTTTAAGCGATGAGCAGTTCTTC
-,TRBJ2-1,TRBV19,-,CASSLRAEQFF,TGTGCCAGTAGTCTGAGGGCTGAGCAGTTCTTC
TRBD2,TRBJ2-3,TRBV3-1/TRBV3-2,-,CASSYGTSGGYTWDTQYF,TGTGCCAGCAGCTACGGGACTAGCGGGGGGTATACATGGGATACGCAGTATTTT
-,TRBJ2-7,TRBV19,-,CASSSGRGGSYEQYF,TGTGCCAGTAGTTCTGGCAGGGGAGGGTCCTACGAGCAGTACTTC
TRBD1,TRBJ2-7,TRBV15,-,CATSSDRFYDEQYF,TGTGCCACCAGCTCGGACAGGTTTTATGACGAGCAGTACTTC
TRBD1,TRBJ1-2,TRBV27,once,CASSLEQGAGYTF,TGTGCCAGCAGTTTAGAACAGGGGGCAGGCTACACCTTC
TRBD1,TRBJ1-6,TRBV19,-,CASAKTGENSPLHF,TGTGCCAGTGCGAAGACAGGGGAAAATTCACCCCTCCACTTT
TRBD1,TRBJ1-5,TRBV30,-,CAWSPGQGSQPQHF,TGTGCCTGGAGCCCTGGACAGGGTAGTCAGCCCCAGCATTTT
TRBD2,TRBJ2-3,TRBV27,-,CASSSPGTTPNTQYF,TGTGCCAGCAGTTCTCCCGGGACTACCCCCAATACGCAGTATTTT
TRBD1,TRBJ1-6,TRBV5-6,-,CASSSSMTGSNSPLHF,TGTGCCAGCAGCTCCTCAATGACAGGGTCTAATTCACCCCTCCACTTT